The 21 T cell receptor beta chains below were found in one sample sequenced in a study of response to subunit inactivated influenza vaccine. TCRdb ran MiXCR on the RT-PCR reads and lists one entry per CDR3 protein. The sample lists 700,000 to 900,000 distinct CDR3 sequences; 21% were seen once. Sample: PBMCs from blood, taken around 5 days after vaccination. The receptors were sampled from a man aged 45-65 years who received an inactivated influenza vaccine.

The rearrangement links TRBV7-2 to TRBJ2-3, with 11 bases that match TRBD1. This CDR3 has 15 residues. Germline V lookup: CDR1 SGHTA, CDR2 FQGNSA. V shed 4 bases and J 7 bases; nucleotides not matched to a gene: 7. CDR3 coding DNA: TGTGCCAGCAGCTCGGGACAGGGGGAGGGGAATACGCAGTATTTT. It specifies CASSSGQGEGNTQYF.

The gene calls are TRBV5-1 and TRBJ1-1, with no clear D. With 2 bases removed from V and 1 base from J, the gap between germline ends came to 9 bases. Germline CDR1 reads SGHRS; CDR2 reads YFSETQ. There are 14 residues in the CDR3. CDR3 nucleotide sequence: TGCGCCAGCAGCTTCGGCAGAGCGAACACTGAAGCTTTCTTT. Translated, it gives CASSFGRANTEAFF.

The V call is TRBV6-5, the J call TRBJ1-1; D unresolved. V was cut by 1 base and J by 3 bases, with 9 bases left in between. Germline-derived CDR1 and CDR2 are MNHEY and SVGAGI. The CDR3 has 14 residues. CDR3 in amino acids: CASSYYPADTEAFF. The DNA of the CDR3 is TGTGCCAGCAGTTACTACCCGGCTGACACTGAAGCTTTCTTT.

This clonotype was seen only a few times. V usage is TRBV7-9 and J usage is TRBJ1-2; 11 bases agree with TRBD1. Germline-derived CDR1 and CDR2 are SEHNR and FQNEAQ (reference sequence). The CDR3 spans 15 residues. Losses at the gene ends were 5 bases for V and 13 bases for J; bases not matched to a gene: 15. The CDR3 loop is CASSPSLGQGVPFTF. In DNA form, the CDR3 reads TGTGCCAGCAGCCCCTCGCTGGGACAGGGGGTGCCCTTCACCTTC.

This clonotype was observed a handful of times. The chain couples TRBV20-1 to TRBJ1-4, with TRBD1 identical over 8 bases. The trim removed 6 bases at V and 6 bases at J, leaving 6 bases unmatched. The CDR3 contains 13 residues. Germline CDR1 is DFQATT and CDR2 is SNEGSKA (reference sequence). CDR3 loop: CSAGTGEDEKLFF. For the CDR3, the DNA is TGCAGTGCCGGGACAGGCGAAGATGAAAAACTGTTTTTT.

The chain links TRBV30 to TRBJ2-5; TRBD1 matches 7 bases. This CDR3 contains 14 residues. Germline V gene sequence: CDR1 GTSNPN, CDR2 SVGIG (reference sequence). V was pared by 3 bases and J by 1 base, with 5 bases of the junction left unmatched. This chain's CDR3 is CAWRQTGAQETQYF. CDR3 sequence (DNA): TGTGCCTGGAGACAAACAGGGGCCCAAGAGACCCAGTACTTC.

This clonotype occurred a few times. The J gene is TRBJ2-7, the V gene TRBV7-2; either TRBD1 or TRBD2 may supply D (6 bases each). V gave up 5 bases and J gave up 6 bases, with 23 bases separating them. The CDR3 length is 16 residues. Germline values: CDR1 SGHTA, CDR2 FQGNSA. The CDR3 DNA follows: TGTGCCAGCAGCCCAAGTGGGGGGCTAGCTCGTACCGAGCAGTACTTC. Residues: CASSPSGGLARTEQYF.

The rearrangement joins TRBV6-1 to TRBJ2-1; tentatively, D is TRBD1 (6 bases). CDR1 and CDR2 (germline): MNHNS, SASEGT. The CDR3 loop spans 14 amino acids. Trimming took off 6 bases at V and 0 bases at J, with 9 bases between the two ends. The CDR3 DNA reads as TGTGCCAGCAGACAAGGGGGCTCCTACAATGAGCAGTTCTTC. Protein product: CASRQGGSYNEQFF.

The chain recombines TRBV6-5 with TRBJ1-2; tentatively, D is TRBD1 (6 bases). Deletions cut 7 bases from V and 6 bases from J, with 18 bases between. The length of the CDR3 is 14 residues. Germline assignment: CDR1 MNHEY and CDR2 SVGAGI. CDR3 sequence reads: CASIRTGTYDGYTF. The DNA of the CDR3 is TGTGCCAGCATTAGAACCGGGACATACGATGGCTACACCTTC.

The V gene is TRBV4-3, the J gene TRBJ2-7, with TRBD2 matching over 10 bases. The CDR3 covers 17 residues. Germline CDR1 is LGHNA and CDR2 is YSLEER. The J segment lost 4 bases and the V segment lost 2 bases, leaving 11 bases of the junction unmatched. CDR3 nucleotide sequence: TGCGCCAGCAGCCAAAACCCGTCAGCGGGGGGGTTGTACGAGCAGTACTTC. This codes for CASSQNPSAGGLYEQYF.

This clonotype was seen many times. This chain links TRBV15 with TRBJ2-1; TRBD2 agrees at 10 bases. The length of the CDR3 is 15 residues. Germline CDR1 reads LNHNV; CDR2 reads YYDKDF (reference sequence). With 5 bases clipped from V and 11 bases from J, the junction kept 12 bases outside the gene matches. This CDR3 is CATSRIAGGYGQQFF. In DNA form, the CDR3 reads TGTGCCACCAGCCGTATAGCGGGAGGATACGGACAGCAGTTCTTC. The complete variable domain, with remaining parts taken from reference TRBV15 and TRBJ2-1, reads DAMVIQNPRYQVTQFGKPVTLSCSQTLNHNVMYWYQQKSSQAPKLLFHYYDKDFNNEADTPDNFQSRRPNTSFCFLDIRSPGLGDTAMYLCATSRIAGGYGQQFFGPGTRLTVL.

This chain uses TRBV6-1 with TRBJ2-1; TRBD2 agrees at 14 bases. Germline V gives CDR1 MNHNS, CDR2 SASEGT. Trimming took 6 bases from V and 5 from J; bases not matched to a gene: 3. The CDR3 is 15 residues long. Here the CDR3 reads CASRRGLAGDNEQFF. The CDR3 DNA reads as TGTGCCAGCAGGCGGGGACTAGCGGGGGACAATGAGCAGTTCTTC.

The chain joins TRBV20-1 to TRBJ2-7; possibly TRBD2 for D (5 bases). V lost 0 bases, J lost 1 base, and 22 bases lay in between. The CDR3 loop spans 18 amino acids. From germline, CDR1 is DFQATT and CDR2 SNEGSKA (reference sequence). The CDR3 reads CSAREGGGSKPGSYEQYF. The CDR3 nucleotides read TGCAGTGCTAGAGAAGGAGGAGGTAGTAAGCCAGGATCCTACGAGCAGTACTTC.

The CDR3 coding sequence is TGTGCCAGCAGTTTGTCTCTCCAGGGGTCTTTCTACGAGCAGTACTTC. This encodes CASSLSLQGSFYEQYF. The chain is built from TRBV27 and TRBJ2-7; D possibly corresponds to TRBD1 (6 bases). Trimming took off 3 bases at V and 3 bases at J, with 18 bases between the two ends. This CDR3 spans 16 amino acids. Germline-derived CDR1 and CDR2 are MNHEY and SMNVEV (reference sequence).

The gene calls are TRBV6-5 and TRBJ2-7; maybe TRBD1 (5 bases). The germline V gene encodes CDR1 MNHEY and CDR2 SVGAGI. The CDR3 has 15 residues. The germline V and J ends were trimmed by 0 bases and 3 bases, with 12 bases remaining between them. The CDR3 coding sequence is TGTGCCAGCAGTTACTCCTCCAGGGAAGGCTACGAGCAGTACTTC. This translates into CASSYSSREGYEQYF.

This chain connects TRBV6-5 to TRBJ2-7; TRBD1 matches at 11 bases. V gave up 4 bases and J gave up 5 bases; unmatched junction bases: 4. Looked up from germline, CDR1 is MNHEY and CDR2 is SVGAGI. The CDR3 spans 14 residues. The CDR3 loop is CASSFGQGADEQYF. In DNA form, the CDR3 reads TGTGCCAGCAGTTTCGGACAGGGGGCTGACGAGCAGTACTTC.

As to this clonotype: Its ends do not fully match the called genes, so a read error is possible. The genes are TRBV7-2 and TRBJ1-1; D ambiguous. There are 17 residues in the CDR3. Germline loops: CDR1 SGHTA, CDR2 FQGNSA. The CDR3 sequence is CASSIHFQTSGNAEAFF. DNA for the CDR3: TGTGCCAGCAGCATCCACTTCCAGACAAGCGGGAACGCTGAAGCTTTCTTT.

This clonotype was seen many times. The chain uses TRBV27 and TRBJ2-1; D is unclear. Trimming left V 7 bases short and J 9 bases short, with 10 bases between. The CDR3 is 11 residues long. Germline CDR1 and CDR2: MNHEY and SMNVEV (reference sequence). The CDR3 is CASIRNGEQFF. As DNA, the CDR3 is TGTGCCAGCATACGGAACGGTGAGCAGTTCTTC.

The rearrangement uses TRBV20-1 and TRBJ2-7; D possibly corresponds to TRBD1 (6 bases). CDR3 length: 14 amino acids. Germline CDR1 is DFQATT and CDR2 is SNEGSKA (reference sequence). The V end lost 1 base, the J end lost 3 bases, and 13 bases lay between the germline ends. The CDR3 spells CSARGPGHFYEQYF. Here the CDR3 DNA reads TGCAGTGCTAGAGGCCCGGGACACTTCTACGAGCAGTACTTC.

There are a few counts of this clonotype. V gene TRBV7-8 combines with J gene TRBJ1-1; no reliable D call. The CDR3 spans 15 residues. V lost 0 bases to trimming and J lost 0 bases, with 8 bases between them. Looked up from germline, CDR1 is SGHVS and CDR2 is FQNEAQ. The CDR3 reads CASSLAAAMNTEAFF. In DNA form, the CDR3 reads TGTGCCAGCAGCTTAGCGGCAGCCATGAACACTGAAGCTTTCTTT.

The chain joins TRBV20-1 to TRBJ2-5; 13 bases are a match to TRBD2. The CDR3 length is 20 residues. The V segment lost 0 bases and the J segment 0 bases; nucleotides outside the gene matches: 13. Germline values: CDR1 DFQATT, CDR2 SNEGSKA (reference sequence). The CDR3 nucleotides are TGCAGTGCTAGAGATCTAACCGGGACTAGCGGGGTCTTGTACCAAGAGACCCAGTACTTC. Its protein product is CSARDLTGTSGVLYQETQYF.